The rows below give T cell receptor beta chains drawn from one sample of a study of T cell responses to AZD1222 COVID-19 vaccine. Libraries were prepared by immunoSEQ multiplex PCR; TCRdb keeps only in-frame clonotypes and omits some of them. Of 95,000 to 150,000 clones in the sample, 70% to 90% were seen once. Sequenced material: peripheral blood, taken on day 0 of AZD1222 vaccination. These receptors were obtained from an adult in good health. CDR3s include the opening cysteine and the closing phenylalanine or tryptophan. D genes are given only for firm matches. Rows may omit the clone size; those that give it use once, few, many or a size class.

j_gene | d_gene | abundance | v_gene | CDR3nt | CDR3aa
TRBJ1-2 | TRBD1 | - | TRBV7-8 | TGTGCCAGCAGCCGTCTCTTCCCGGGACAGGGTGGCTACACCTTC | CASSRLFPGQGGYTF
TRBJ1-5 | - | - | TRBV4-1 | TGCGCCAGCAGCCAAGATACTGCGGGTTATAGCAATCAGCCCCAGCATTTT | CASSQDTAGYSNQPQHF
TRBJ2-3 | TRBD1 | - | TRBV29-1 | TGCAGCGGAGACAGGGGGGGGACAGATACGCAGTATTTT | CSGDRGGTDTQYF
TRBJ2-1 | - | - | TRBV5-1 | TGCGCCAGCAGCCCTGGGACGAACAATGAGCAGTTCTTC | CASSPGTNNEQFF
TRBJ2-2 | - | once | TRBV7-9 | TGTGCCGGGCAGAGTTCAAGTCACGGGGAGCTGTTTTTT | CAGQSSSHGELFF
TRBJ1-5 | - | - | TRBV19 | TGTGCCAGTACCTCCCTCGGGGGTCAGCCCCAGCATTTT | CASTSLGGQPQHF
TRBJ1-3 | - | - | TRBV5-5 | TGTGCCAGCAGCTTGTTGACAGCTGGAAACACCATATATTTT | CASSLLTAGNTIYF
TRBJ2-1 | TRBD1 | once | TRBV2 | TGTGCCAGCAGTCGGACAGGGGGGAACAATGAGCAGTTCTTC | CASSRTGGNNEQFF
TRBJ1-1 | - | - | TRBV29-1 | TGCAGCGTTGGCCCCGTGCCTGGTCGTGGGTACACTGAAGCTTTCTTT | CSVGPVPGRGYTEAFF
TRBJ1-3 | - | few | TRBV18 | TGTGCCAGCTCACAAGGGGCTTCACTAGACACCATATATTTT | CASSQGASLDTIYF
TRBJ2-7 | - | - | TRBV19 | TGTGCCAGTAGTATTTGGCTGAAATACGAGCAGTACTTC | CASSIWLKYEQYF
TRBJ2-2 | - | once | TRBV3-1/TRBV3-2 | TGTGCCAGCAGCCAAGGGATAGCGCCGAACACCGGGGAGCTGTTTTTT | CASSQGIAPNTGELFF
TRBJ1-1 | - | - | TRBV2 | TGTGCCAGCAGTGGAGAGCGGCCTGAAGCTTTCTTT | CASSGERPEAFF
TRBJ2-5 | - | - | TRBV2 | TGTGCCAGCGCGCCGCTAGGGGTGGAGACCCAGTACTTC | CASAPLGVETQYF
TRBJ2-7 | TRBD2 | - | TRBV7-9 | TGTGCCAGCAGCTCTGAAGCGGCTAGCGGAACCTACGAGCAGTACTTC | CASSSEAASGTYEQYF
TRBJ2-1 | TRBD2 | - | TRBV27 | TGTGCCAGCAGTTTGGGTCTAGCGGGAATTCCCAAGGGTGACAATGAGCAGTTCTTC | CASSLGLAGIPKGDNEQFF
TRBJ2-7 | - | - | TRBV6-5 | TGTGCCAGCAGTTACTCGTTGGGGTCCTACGAGCAGTACTTC | CASSYSLGSYEQYF
TRBJ1-1 | - | - | TRBV11-2 | TGTGCCAGCACCATCCTGGGGGGGGCACCGGAGAGGACTGAAGCTTTCTTT | CASTILGGAPERTEAFF
TRBJ2-3 | - | - | TRBV28 | TGTGCCAGCAGTTTTAGTTGGGGGATCGCAGATACGCAGTATTTT | CASSFSWGIADTQYF
TRBJ1-5 | - | once | TRBV28 | TGTGCCAGCTATTCGGCGTCAAATCAGCCCCAGCATTTT | CASYSASNQPQHF
TRBJ2-3 | - | - | TRBV27 | TGTGCCAGCAGGAGGGGGCAGGAGGGATTTGATACGCAGTATTTT | CASRRGQEGFDTQYF
TRBJ2-7 | TRBD2 | - | TRBV5-5 | TGTGCCAGCAATCCCCGACTAGCGGAATATTACGAGCAGTACTTC | CASNPRLAEYYEQYF
TRBJ1-2 | - | - | TRBV5-4 | TGTGCCAGCAGCTTCGGGAGCTTATTGAGCAGACTAATCGACTATGGCTACACCTTC | CASSFGSLLSRLIDYGYTF
TRBJ2-6 | - | - | TRBV3-1/TRBV3-2 | TGTGCCAGCAGCTCAGCTGGGGCCAACGTCCTGACTTTC | CASSSAGANVLTF
TRBJ2-1 | - | - | TRBV9 | TGTGCCAGCAGCGTAGGTAAGAATGATGAGCAGTTCTTC | CASSVGKNDEQFF
TRBJ1-1 | - | - | TRBV5-1 | TGCGCCAGCAGCTTTTCTCAGACGGTGAACACTGAAGCTTTCTTT | CASSFSQTVNTEAFF
TRBJ2-7 | - | - | TRBV10-2 | TGCGCCAGGTCCCAGGGGCCCGGAGCGGAGCAGTACTTC | CARSQGPGAEQYF
TRBJ2-5 | - | - | TRBV21-1 | TGTGCCAGCAGCAACTTGGACAGGGTGGACGAGACCCAGTACTTC | CASSNLDRVDETQYF